The 12 T cell receptor beta chains presented below share a single source sample, sequenced in a study of technical replicates of blood from a few donors. Method: immunoSEQ multiplex PCR; TCRdb's copy keeps in-frame clones and lacks some. The table has some 70,000 clones, roughly 89% seen once; the top ten hold approximately 0.37%. Sequenced material: T cells isolated from PBMCs. The receptors here all came from a human donor in good health.

CDR3 bases: TGTGCCAGCAGCTTAGTAACAGACCCCTACGAGCAGTACTTC. Translated: CASSLVTDPYEQYF. The rearrangement joins TRBV11-2 to TRBJ2-7; D is ambiguous. Germline-derived CDR1 and CDR2 are SGHAT and FQNNGV. The CDR3 is 14 residues long. V was pared by 1 base and J by 2 bases, with 9 bases between.

The table lists this clone with a few counts. The chain joins TRBV29-1 to TRBJ1-1; the D gene is possibly TRBD1 (5 bases). V shed 7 bases and J shed 6 bases, with 12 bases lying between them. The germline V gene encodes CDR1 SQVTM and CDR2 ANQGSEA. The length of the CDR3 is 11 residues. As DNA, the CDR3 is TGCAGCGAGGGACGGGACTCTGAAGCTTTCTTT. Amino acids: CSEGRDSEAFF. Looking up the rest from reference TRBV29-1 and TRBJ1-1 gives the full variable domain: SAVISQKPSRDICQRGTSLTIQCQVDSQVTMMFWYRQQPGQSLTLIATANQGSEATYESGFVIDKFPISRPNLTFSTLTVSNMSPEDSSIYLCSEGRDSEAFFGQGTRLTVV.

This clone occurred once. The chain uses TRBV11-3 and TRBJ1-3; D might be TRBD1 (5 bases). V was shortened by 1 base and J by 3 bases, with 13 bases between the two germline ends. This CDR3 is built from 16 residues. Germline values: CDR1 SGHNT, CDR2 YENEEA. The CDR3 region is CASSLVPRGFGNTIYF. CDR3 DNA: TGTGCCAGCAGCTTAGTTCCGCGGGGGTTTGGAAACACCATATATTTT. Complete variable domain (other parts from reference TRBV11-3 and TRBJ1-3): EAGVVQSPRYKIIEKKQPVAFWCNPISGHNTLYWYLQNLGQGPELLIRYENEEAVDDSQLPKDRFSAERLKGVDSTLKIQPAELGDSAVYLCASSLVPRGFGNTIYFGEGSWLTVV.

The gene calls are TRBV9 and TRBJ2-2; 12 bases map to TRBD2. V was pared by 0 bases and J by 9 bases, with 3 bases of the junction left unmatched. The CDR3 length is 15 residues. Germline-derived CDR1 and CDR2 are SGDLS and YYNGEE. The CDR3 bases are TGTGCCAGCAGCGTAGAGACTAGCGGGAGTAGGGAGCTGTTTTTT. Amino acids: CASSVETSGSRELFF.

The rearrangement links TRBV11-3 to TRBJ2-4; the D gene is possibly TRBD2 (6 bases). The CDR3 is made up of 11 amino acids. V was shortened by 3 bases and J by 11 bases, with 8 bases between the two germline ends. CDR1 and CDR2 from the germline V gene are SGHNT and YENEEA. CDR3 coding DNA: TGTGCCAGCAGCTTCGGGAGTTTTCAGTACTTC. Its protein product is CASSFGSFQYF.

The rearrangement joins TRBV27 to TRBJ2-7, with TRBD2 matching over 9 bases. Germline CDR1 reads MNHEY; CDR2 reads SMNVEV (reference sequence). The length of the CDR3 is 14 residues. Trimming removed 4 bases from V and 2 bases from J; junction bases left unmatched: 3. The CDR3, as DNA: TGTGCCAGCAGTTGGACTAGCGTTACCTACGAGCAGTACTTC. It is translated as CASSWTSVTYEQYF.

This CDR3 reads CASRSFSGWQFF. CDR3 DNA: TGTGCCAGCAGGTCCTTTTCGGGTTGGCAGTTCTTC. The J gene is TRBJ2-1, the V gene TRBV7-3; no clear D. CDR1 is SGHTA, CDR2 FQGTGA, per germline. This CDR3 spans 12 amino acids. The ends were cut back, 6 bases at V and 12 bases at J, with 15 bases in the middle.

The gene calls are TRBV28 and TRBJ2-7; D is perhaps TRBD2 (6 bases). CDR1 MDHEN and CDR2 SYDVKM come from the germline V gene. V was trimmed by 4 bases and J by 7 bases, leaving 11 bases between them. The CDR3 is 12 residues long. The CDR3 loop reads CASSWGTGEQYF. In nucleotides, the CDR3 is TGTGCCAGCAGTTGGGGGACTGGTGAGCAGTACTTC.

The chain joins TRBV20-1 to TRBJ2-1; D unclear. The germline V and J ends were trimmed by 1 base and 7 bases, with 2 bases remaining between them. There are 10 residues in the CDR3. Germline-derived CDR1 and CDR2 are DFQATT and SNEGSKA (reference sequence). CDR3 protein: CSARVNEQFF. CDR3 bases: TGCAGTGCTAGAGTAAATGAGCAGTTCTTC.

The chain is built from TRBV7-9 and TRBJ2-7; tentatively, D is TRBD2 (5 bases). Germline CDR1 reads SEHNR; CDR2 reads FQNEAQ (reference sequence). The V end lost 5 bases, the J end lost 7 bases, and 18 bases lay between the germline ends. The CDR3 is 14 residues long. The CDR3 coding sequence is TGTGCCAGCAGCCTCGAGCGGTCCGCCGTGGAGCAGTACTTC. Its protein product is CASSLERSAVEQYF.

The chain is built from TRBV27 and TRBJ2-1; 8 bases fit TRBD2. CDR3 size: 17 residues. Germline CDR1 and CDR2: MNHEY and SMNVEV (reference sequence). With 5 bases clipped from V and 6 bases from J, the junction kept 15 bases outside the gene matches. This CDR3 reads CASSAKSTSVSPNEQFF. In DNA, the CDR3 is TGTGCCAGCAGTGCTAAATCGACTAGCGTGAGCCCCAATGAGCAGTTCTTC.

The rearrangement uses TRBV18 and TRBJ2-7, with TRBD1 as a possible D gene (5 bases). CDR1 is KGHSH and CDR2 is LQKENI in the germline V gene. V dropped 4 bases and J dropped 5 bases, with 9 bases sitting between them. The CDR3 has 12 amino acids. As DNA, the CDR3 is TGTGCCAGCTCACTCACAGGACACGAGCAGTACTTC. Encoded protein: CASSLTGHEQYF. Combining the CDR3 with reference TRBV18 and TRBJ2-7 gives the whole variable domain NAGVMQNPRHLVRRRGQEARLRCSPMKGHSHVYWYRQLPEEGLKFMVYLQKENIIDESGMPKERFSAEFPKEGPSILRIQQVVRGDSAAYFCASSLTGHEQYFGPGTRLTVT.